The 18 T cell receptor beta chains below were found in one sample sequenced in a study of T cell responses to AZD1222 COVID-19 vaccine. Assay used: immunoSEQ multiplex PCR; TCRdb lists only in-frame clones, some missing. The table has about 140,000 clones, about 92% seen once. The material sequenced was peripheral blood, taken 28 days after the second AZD1222 dose. These receptors were taken from an adult who received the AZD1222 COVID-19 vaccine.

J is TRBJ1-1 and V is TRBV27; 8 bases line up with TRBD1. This CDR3 has 13 amino acids. Looked up from germline, CDR1 is MNHEY and CDR2 is SMNVEV (reference sequence). With V trimmed by 3 bases and J by 7 bases, 4 bases remained unmatched. CDR3 region: CASSFDRGDEAFF. CDR3 nucleotide sequence: TGTGCCAGCAGTTTTGACAGGGGTGATGAAGCTTTCTTT.

The rearrangement links TRBV12-5 to TRBJ1-1; D unresolved. The germline CDR1 and CDR2 sequences are LGHNT and FRNRAP. The CDR3 length is 12 residues. V was clipped by 3 bases and J by 4 bases, with 6 bases between them. CDR3 sequence (DNA): TGTGCTAGTGGTTTTTGGGGCACTGAAGCTTTCTTT. This sequence encodes CASGFWGTEAFF.

This chain uses TRBV28 with TRBJ1-2; no definite D call. CDR3 length equals 12 residues. Per germline, CDR1 MDHEN and CDR2 SYDVKM. V shed 2 bases and J shed 7 bases, with 8 bases lying between them. The CDR3 DNA follows: TGTGCCAGCAGTTTACAATTCGTTGGCTACACCTTC. Translation: CASSLQFVGYTF.

This clone showed up just once. The chain joins TRBV9 to TRBJ1-6; unclear D gene. Deletions cut 0 bases from V and 7 bases from J, with 11 bases between. The CDR3 runs to 15 residues. Germline-derived CDR1 and CDR2 are SGDLS and YYNGEE. CDR3 coding DNA: TGTGCCAGCAGCGTAGTCCCGGGCCCGAATTCACCCCTCCACTTT. Protein sequence: CASSVVPGPNSPLHF.

The chain is built from TRBV7-8 and TRBJ1-6; D call uncertain. Trimming removed 1 base at V and 10 bases at J, with 8 bases between. The germline gives CDR1 SGHVS, CDR2 FQNEAQ. This CDR3 is built from 13 residues. Here the CDR3 reads CASSLERRSPLHF. The DNA of the CDR3 is TGTGCCAGCAGCTTAGAGAGGAGGTCACCCCTCCACTTT.

This chain connects TRBV30 to TRBJ1-1; D perhaps matches TRBD1 (6 bases). Per germline, CDR1 GTSNPN and CDR2 SVGIG (reference sequence). Trimming took off 4 bases at V and 4 bases at J, with 13 bases between the two ends. CDR3 length equals 13 residues. DNA of the CDR3: TGTGCCTGGACCGGACAGCCCGGCACTGAAGCTTTCTTT. This encodes CAWTGQPGTEAFF.

V usage is TRBV28 and J usage is TRBJ2-4; D not resolved. V gave up 5 bases and J gave up 0 bases, with 14 bases separating them. Germline V gene sequence: CDR1 MDHEN, CDR2 SYDVKM. The CDR3 runs to 16 residues. CDR3 nucleotide sequence: TGTGCCAGCAGTAGTTCGGGCGCGATAGCCAAAAACATTCAGTACTTC. Translated: CASSSSGAIAKNIQYF.

This rearrangement joins TRBV28 to TRBJ1-1; maybe TRBD1 (5 bases). The ends were cut back, 8 bases at V and 5 bases at J, with 9 bases in the middle. The V gene's germline CDR1 is MDHEN and CDR2 SYDVKM. This CDR3 is built from 11 residues. CDR3 coding DNA: TGTGCCAGCGCCGGGGGGACTGAAGCTTTCTTT. Its protein is CASAGGTEAFF. The entire variable domain, with the rest obtained from reference TRBV28 and TRBJ1-1, is as follows: DVKVTQSSRYLVKRTGEKVFLECVQDMDHENMFWYRQDPGLGLRLIYFSYDVKMKEKGDIPEGYSVSREKKERFSLILESASTNQTSMYLCASAGGTEAFFGQGTRLTVV.

The V and J genes are TRBV6-2 or TRBV6-3 and TRBJ1-1; D may be TRBD1 (5 bases). CDR1 MNHEY and CDR2 SVGEGT come from the germline V gene. V gave up 6 bases and J gave up 1 base, with 18 bases separating them. The CDR3 is 16 residues long. The CDR3 region is CASSRDWRDSNTEAFF. For the CDR3, the DNA is TGTGCCAGCAGCAGGGACTGGCGGGATTCGAACACTGAAGCTTTCTTT.

The genes are TRBV10-3 and TRBJ1-1, with D maybe TRBD1 (6 bases). The germline CDR1 and CDR2 sequences are ENHRY and SYGVKD. This CDR3 is 14 amino acids long. The ends were cut back, 2 bases at V and 7 bases at J, with 14 bases in the middle. This CDR3 is CAISERGTSGEAFF. Written as DNA, the CDR3 is TGTGCCATCAGTGAGAGAGGGACAAGTGGTGAAGCTTTCTTT.

In its sample, this clone was seen a few times. The rearrangement links TRBV6-6 to TRBJ2-2, with D unclear. The CDR3 is made up of 11 amino acids. The V and J ends lost 5 bases and 5 bases respectively, with 3 bases between them. The germline CDR1 and CDR2 sequences are MNHNY and SVGAGI (reference sequence). CDR3 residues: CASSRTGELFF. DNA for the CDR3: TGTGCCAGCAGTAGGACCGGGGAGCTGTTTTTT.

The chain is built from TRBV28 and TRBJ1-6; TRBD1 might be the D (5 bases). Germline V gene sequence: CDR1 MDHEN, CDR2 SYDVKM. Trimming removed 5 bases from V and 4 bases from J, with 9 bases in between. This CDR3 is built from 14 residues. The DNA of the CDR3 is TGTGCCAGCAGTGGGGACGGATATAATTCACCCCTCCACTTT. Its protein is CASSGDGYNSPLHF. The entire variable domain, with the rest obtained from reference TRBV28 and TRBJ1-6, is as follows: DVKVTQSSRYLVKRTGEKVFLECVQDMDHENMFWYRQDPGLGLRLIYFSYDVKMKEKGDIPEGYSVSREKKERFSLILESASTNQTSMYLCASSGDGYNSPLHFGNGTRLTVT.

The CDR3 spells CASSEWTVRGRRYGYTF. The CDR3 DNA sequence: TGCGCCAGCAGTGAGTGGACCGTCAGGGGGCGTCGCTATGGCTACACCTTC. V usage is TRBV10-1 and J usage is TRBJ1-2, with 8 bases lining up with TRBD1. The CDR3 length is 17 residues. After removal of 1 base from V and 4 bases from J, the junction contained 11 bases not matched to a gene. Germline lookup yields CDR1 WNHNN and CDR2 SYGVQD (reference sequence).

The chain carries TRBV5-1 and TRBJ2-3; tentatively, D is TRBD2 (6 bases). With 1 base removed from V and 0 bases from J, the gap between germline ends came to 9 bases. The CDR3 length is 15 residues. Germline CDR1 and CDR2: SGHRS and YFSETQ. The CDR3 loop reads CASSLTGASTDTQYF. The CDR3 region has the DNA TGCGCCAGCAGCTTGACGGGAGCTAGCACAGATACGCAGTATTTT.

The rearrangement joins TRBV12-3 or TRBV12-4 to TRBJ1-4, with unresolved D. The ends were cut back, 3 bases at V and 11 bases at J, with 10 bases in the middle. The CDR3 is 12 amino acids. The CDR3 here is CASSFIGSKLFF. CDR3 DNA: TGTGCCAGCAGTTTTATCGGTTCCAAACTGTTTTTT.

The chain couples TRBV15 to TRBJ2-7; D is perhaps TRBD2 (5 bases). This CDR3 spans 16 amino acids. Germline lookup yields CDR1 LNHNV and CDR2 YYDKDF (reference sequence). The V and J ends lost 2 bases and 3 bases respectively, with 17 bases between them. In DNA form, the CDR3 reads TGTGCCACCAGCAGACCCTCCGGGGAGACTGGCTACGAGCAGTACTTC. Encoded protein: CATSRPSGETGYEQYF.

The V and J genes are TRBV18 and TRBJ1-5; no definite D call. Looked up from germline, CDR1 is KGHSH and CDR2 is LQKENI. V lost 4 bases, J lost 5 bases, and 12 bases lay in between. The CDR3 sequence is 14 residues long. CDR3 bases: TGTGCCAGCTCACTCGGGCCCGGGGATCAGCCCCAGCATTTT. Its translation: CASSLGPGDQPQHF.

This chain joins TRBV27 and TRBJ1-3, with TRBD1 matching over 10 bases. V shed 5 bases, J shed 4 bases, and the junction held 8 bases outside the gene matches. Germline V lookup: CDR1 MNHEY, CDR2 SMNVEV (reference sequence). This CDR3 has 16 amino acids. The CDR3 sequence: CASSITGTGVGNTIYF. The CDR3 DNA reads TGTGCCAGCAGTATTACCGGGACAGGGGTAGGAAACACCATATATTTT.